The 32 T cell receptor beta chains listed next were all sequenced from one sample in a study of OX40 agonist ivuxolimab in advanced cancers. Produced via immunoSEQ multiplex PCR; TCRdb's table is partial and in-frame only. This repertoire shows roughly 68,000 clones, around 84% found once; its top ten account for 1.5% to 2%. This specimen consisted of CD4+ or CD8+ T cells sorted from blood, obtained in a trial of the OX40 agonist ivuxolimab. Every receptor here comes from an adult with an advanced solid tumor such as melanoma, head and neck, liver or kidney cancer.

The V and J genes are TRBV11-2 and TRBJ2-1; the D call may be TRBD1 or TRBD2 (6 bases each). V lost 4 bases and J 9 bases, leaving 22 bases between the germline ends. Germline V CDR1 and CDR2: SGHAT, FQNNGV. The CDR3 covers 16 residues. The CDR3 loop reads CASSSGAGVRVREQFF. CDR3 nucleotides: TGTGCCAGCAGCTCGGGGGCAGGAGTGAGGGTTCGTGAGCAGTTCTTC. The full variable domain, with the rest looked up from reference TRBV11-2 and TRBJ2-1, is EAGVAQSPRYKIIEKRQSVAFWCNPISGHATLYWYQQILGQGPKLLIQFQNNGVVDDSQLPKDRFSAERLKGVDSTLKIQPAKLEDSAVYLCASSSGAGVRVREQFFGPGTRLTVL.

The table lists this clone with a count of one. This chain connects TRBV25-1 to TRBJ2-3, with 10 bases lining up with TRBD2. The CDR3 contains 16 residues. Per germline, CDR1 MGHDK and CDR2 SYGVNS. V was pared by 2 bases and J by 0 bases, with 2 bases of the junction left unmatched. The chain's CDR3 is CASSEGLAVSTDTQYF. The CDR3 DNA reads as TGTGCCAGCAGTGAAGGACTAGCGGTTAGCACAGATACGCAGTATTTT.

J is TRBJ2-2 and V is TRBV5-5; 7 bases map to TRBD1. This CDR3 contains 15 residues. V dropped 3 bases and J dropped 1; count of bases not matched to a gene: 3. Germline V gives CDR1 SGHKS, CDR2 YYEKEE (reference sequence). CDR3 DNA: TGTGCCAGCAGCTGGGGGACAGTGAACACCGGGGAGCTGTTTTTT. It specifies CASSWGTVNTGELFF.

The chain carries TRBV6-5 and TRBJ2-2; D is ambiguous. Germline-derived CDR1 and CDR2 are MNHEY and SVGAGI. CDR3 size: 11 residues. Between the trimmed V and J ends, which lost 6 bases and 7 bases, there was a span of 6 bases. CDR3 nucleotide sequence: TGTGCCAGCAGGGAAAGCGGGGAGCTGTTTTTT. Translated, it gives CASRESGELFF.

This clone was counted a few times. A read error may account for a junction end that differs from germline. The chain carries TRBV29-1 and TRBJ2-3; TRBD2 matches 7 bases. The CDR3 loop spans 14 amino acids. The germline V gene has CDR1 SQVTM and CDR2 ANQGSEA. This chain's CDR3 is CSVVASGSRDTQYF. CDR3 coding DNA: TGCAGCGTTGTAGCTAGCGGAAGCAGAGATACGCAGTATTTT.

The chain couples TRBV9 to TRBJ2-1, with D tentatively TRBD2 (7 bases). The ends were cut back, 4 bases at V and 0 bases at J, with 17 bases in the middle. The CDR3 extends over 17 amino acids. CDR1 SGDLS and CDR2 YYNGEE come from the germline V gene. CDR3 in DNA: TGTGCCAGCAGCCCCCTCGGGGGGCTCCCCTCCTACAATGAGCAGTTCTTC. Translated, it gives CASSPLGGLPSYNEQFF. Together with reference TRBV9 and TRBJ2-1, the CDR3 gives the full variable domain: DSGVTQTPKHLITATGQRVTLRCSPRSGDLSVYWYQQSLDQGLQFLIQYYNGEERAKGNILERFSAQQFPDLHSELNLSSLELGDSALYFCASSPLGGLPSYNEQFFGPGTRLTVL.

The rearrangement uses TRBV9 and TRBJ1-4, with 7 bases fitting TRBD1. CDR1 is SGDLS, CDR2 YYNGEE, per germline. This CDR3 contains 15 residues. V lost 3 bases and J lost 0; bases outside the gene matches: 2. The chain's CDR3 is CASSATGATNEKLFF. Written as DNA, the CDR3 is TGTGCCAGCAGCGCCACAGGGGCAACTAATGAAAAACTGTTTTTT.

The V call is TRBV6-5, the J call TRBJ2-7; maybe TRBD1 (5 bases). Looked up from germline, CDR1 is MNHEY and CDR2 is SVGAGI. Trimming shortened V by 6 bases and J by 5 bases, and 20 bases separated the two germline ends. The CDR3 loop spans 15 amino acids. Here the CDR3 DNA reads TGTGCCAGCAGGGATACATGGCAGGGTAATAACGAGCAGTACTTC. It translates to CASRDTWQGNNEQYF.

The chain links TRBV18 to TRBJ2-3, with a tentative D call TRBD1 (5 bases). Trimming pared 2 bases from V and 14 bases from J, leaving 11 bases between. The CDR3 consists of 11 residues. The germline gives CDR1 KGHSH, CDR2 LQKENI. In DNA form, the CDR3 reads TGTGCCAGCTCACCAAAGAACGACAGGTATTTT. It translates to CASSPKNDRYF. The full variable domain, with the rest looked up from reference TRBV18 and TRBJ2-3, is NAGVMQNPRHLVRRRGQEARLRCSPMKGHSHVYWYRQLPEEGLKFMVYLQKENIIDESGMPKERFSAEFPKEGPSILRIQQVVRGDSAAYFCASSPKNDRYFGPGTRLTVL.

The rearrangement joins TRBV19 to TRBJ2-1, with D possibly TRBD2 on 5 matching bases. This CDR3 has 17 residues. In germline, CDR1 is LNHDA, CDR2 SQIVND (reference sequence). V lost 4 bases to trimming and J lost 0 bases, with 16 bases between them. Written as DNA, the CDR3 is TGTGCCAGTAGTACCCAACTGGGAACTAGCTCCTACAATGAGCAGTTCTTC. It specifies CASSTQLGTSSYNEQFF.

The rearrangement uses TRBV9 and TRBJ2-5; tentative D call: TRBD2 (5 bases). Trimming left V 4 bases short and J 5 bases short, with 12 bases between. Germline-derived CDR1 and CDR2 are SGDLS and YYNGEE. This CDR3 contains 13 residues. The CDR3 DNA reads TGTGCCAGCAGCCCATTTAGCGCGGAGACCCAGTACTTC. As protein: CASSPFSAETQYF.

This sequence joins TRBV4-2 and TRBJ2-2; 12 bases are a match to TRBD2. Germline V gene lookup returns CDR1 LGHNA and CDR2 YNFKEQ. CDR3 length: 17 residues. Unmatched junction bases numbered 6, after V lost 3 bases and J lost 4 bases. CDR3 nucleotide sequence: TGTGCCAGCAGCCAGGCTAGCGGGAGGGCGCGCACCGGGGAGCTGTTTTTT. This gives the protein CASSQASGRARTGELFF.

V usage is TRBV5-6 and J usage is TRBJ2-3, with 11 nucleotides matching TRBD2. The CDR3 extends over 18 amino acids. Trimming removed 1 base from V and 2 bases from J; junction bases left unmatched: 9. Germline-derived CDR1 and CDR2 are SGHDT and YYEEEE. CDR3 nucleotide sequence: TGTGCCAGCAGCTTGAGACTAGCGGGAAAGGCCTCCACAGATACGCAGTATTTT. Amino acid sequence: CASSLRLAGKASTDTQYF.

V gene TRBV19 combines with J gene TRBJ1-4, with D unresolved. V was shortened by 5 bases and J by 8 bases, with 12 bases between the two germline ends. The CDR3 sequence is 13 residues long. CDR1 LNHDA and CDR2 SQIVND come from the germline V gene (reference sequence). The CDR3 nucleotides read TGTGCCAGTAGTGACCAGACGGGAGAAAAACTGTTTTTT. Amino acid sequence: CASSDQTGEKLFF.

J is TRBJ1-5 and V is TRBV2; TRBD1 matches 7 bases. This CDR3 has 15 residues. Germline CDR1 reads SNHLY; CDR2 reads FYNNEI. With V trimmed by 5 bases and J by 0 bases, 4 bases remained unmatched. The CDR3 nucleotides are TGTGCCAGCAGTAGACAGGGTTATAGCAATCAGCCCCAGCATTTT. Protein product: CASSRQGYSNQPQHF.

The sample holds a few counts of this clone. The CDR3 sequence: CASSLIFRLDEQFF. CDR3 DNA sequence: TGTGCCAGCAGCTTGATATTTAGATTGGATGAGCAGTTCTTC. This rearrangement joins TRBV5-8 to TRBJ2-1; no reliable D call. CDR3 size: 14 residues. V shed 1 base and J shed 8 bases, with 13 bases lying between them. Germline V gene data show CDR1 as SGHTS and CDR2 as YDEGEE.

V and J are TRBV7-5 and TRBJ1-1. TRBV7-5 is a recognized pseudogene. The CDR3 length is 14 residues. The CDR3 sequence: CARSLDREGTEAFF. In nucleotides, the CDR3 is TGTGCCAGAAGCTTAGATCGGGAGGGCACTGAAGCTTTCTTT.

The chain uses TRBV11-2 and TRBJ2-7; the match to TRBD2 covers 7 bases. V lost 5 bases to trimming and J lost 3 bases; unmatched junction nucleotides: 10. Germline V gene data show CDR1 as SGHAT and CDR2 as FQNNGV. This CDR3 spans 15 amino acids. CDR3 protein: CASSPQRGVGYEQYF. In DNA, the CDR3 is TGTGCCAGCAGCCCACAGCGGGGAGTGGGCTACGAGCAGTACTTC.

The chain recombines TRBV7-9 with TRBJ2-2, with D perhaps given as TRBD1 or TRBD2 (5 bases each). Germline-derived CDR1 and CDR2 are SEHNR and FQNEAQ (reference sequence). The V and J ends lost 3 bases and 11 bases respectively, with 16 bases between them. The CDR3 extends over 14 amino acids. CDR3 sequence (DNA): TGTGCCAGCAGCTTTGGTAGGGACGGCGGAGAGCTGTTTTTT. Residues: CASSFGRDGGELFF.

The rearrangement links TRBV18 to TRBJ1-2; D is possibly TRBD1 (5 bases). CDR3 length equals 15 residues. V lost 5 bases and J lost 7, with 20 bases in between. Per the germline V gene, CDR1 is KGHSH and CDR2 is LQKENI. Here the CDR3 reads CASSASDEGAVGYTF. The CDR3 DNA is TGTGCCAGCTCAGCCTCGGACGAAGGGGCTGTTGGCTACACCTTC.

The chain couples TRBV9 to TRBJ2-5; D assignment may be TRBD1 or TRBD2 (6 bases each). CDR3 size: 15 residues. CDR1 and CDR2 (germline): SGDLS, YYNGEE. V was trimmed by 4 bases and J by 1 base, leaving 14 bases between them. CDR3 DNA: TGTGCCAGCAGCCCGGGGGCAGGCCCCCAAGAGACCCAGTACTTC. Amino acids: CASSPGAGPQETQYF. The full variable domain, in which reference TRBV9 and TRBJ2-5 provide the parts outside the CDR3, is DSGVTQTPKHLITATGQRVTLRCSPRSGDLSVYWYQQSLDQGLQFLIQYYNGEERAKGNILERFSAQQFPDLHSELNLSSLELGDSALYFCASSPGAGPQETQYFGPGTRLLVL.

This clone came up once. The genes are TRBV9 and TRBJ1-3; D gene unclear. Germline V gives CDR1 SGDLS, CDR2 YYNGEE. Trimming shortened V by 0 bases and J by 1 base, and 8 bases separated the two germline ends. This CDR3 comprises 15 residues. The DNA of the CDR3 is TGTGCCAGCAGCGTAGGAGTAGGGTCTGGAAACACCATATATTTT. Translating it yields CASSVGVGSGNTIYF.

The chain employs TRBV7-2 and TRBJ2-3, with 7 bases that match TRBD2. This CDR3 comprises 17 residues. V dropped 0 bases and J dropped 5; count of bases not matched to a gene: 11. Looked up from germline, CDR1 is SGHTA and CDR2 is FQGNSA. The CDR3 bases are TGTGCCAGCAGCTTAGCCCGCGGGAGATTTTCCGTAGATACGCAGTATTTT. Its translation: CASSLARGRFSVDTQYF.

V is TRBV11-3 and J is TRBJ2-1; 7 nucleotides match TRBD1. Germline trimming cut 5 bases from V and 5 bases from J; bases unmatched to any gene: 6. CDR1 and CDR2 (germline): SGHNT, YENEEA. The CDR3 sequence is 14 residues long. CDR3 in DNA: TGTGCCAGCAGCCCCTGGACAGGCGACAATGAGCAGTTCTTC. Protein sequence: CASSPWTGDNEQFF.

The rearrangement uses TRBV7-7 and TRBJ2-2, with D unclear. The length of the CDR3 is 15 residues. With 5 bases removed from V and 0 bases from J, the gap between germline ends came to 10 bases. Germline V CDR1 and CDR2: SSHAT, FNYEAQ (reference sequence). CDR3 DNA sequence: TGTGCCAGCAGCCGGACCGATTCGAACACCGGGGAGCTGTTTTTT. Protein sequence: CASSRTDSNTGELFF.

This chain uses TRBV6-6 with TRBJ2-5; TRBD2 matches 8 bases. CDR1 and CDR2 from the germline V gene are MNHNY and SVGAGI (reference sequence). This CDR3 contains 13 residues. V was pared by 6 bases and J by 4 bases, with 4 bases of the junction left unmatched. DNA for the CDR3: TGTGCCAGCAGGCGGGGGGTCGGAGAGACCCAGTACTTC. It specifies CASRRGVGETQYF.

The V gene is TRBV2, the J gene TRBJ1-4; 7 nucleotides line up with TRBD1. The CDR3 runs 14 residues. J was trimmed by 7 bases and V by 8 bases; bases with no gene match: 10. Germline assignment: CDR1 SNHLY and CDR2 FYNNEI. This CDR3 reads CASGSGGNSEKLFF. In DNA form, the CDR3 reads TGTGCCAGCGGTTCAGGGGGGAACAGTGAAAAACTGTTTTTT.

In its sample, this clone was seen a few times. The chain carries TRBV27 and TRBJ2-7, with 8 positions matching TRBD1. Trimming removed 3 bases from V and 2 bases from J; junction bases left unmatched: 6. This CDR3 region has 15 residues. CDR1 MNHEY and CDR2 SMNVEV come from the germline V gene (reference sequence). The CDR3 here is CASSLSRGLTYEQYF. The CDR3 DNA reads TGTGCCAGCAGTTTGAGCAGGGGGCTTACCTACGAGCAGTACTTC.

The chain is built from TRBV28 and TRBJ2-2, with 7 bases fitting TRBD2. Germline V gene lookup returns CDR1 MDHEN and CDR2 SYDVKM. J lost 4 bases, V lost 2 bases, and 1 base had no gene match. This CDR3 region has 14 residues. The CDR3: CASSLAGVTGELFF. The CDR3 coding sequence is TGTGCCAGCAGTTTAGCGGGGGTCACCGGGGAGCTGTTTTTT. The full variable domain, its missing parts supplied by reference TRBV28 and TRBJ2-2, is DVKVTQSSRYLVKRTGEKVFLECVQDMDHENMFWYRQDPGLGLRLIYFSYDVKMKEKGDIPEGYSVSREKKERFSLILESASTNQTSMYLCASSLAGVTGELFFGEGSRLTVL.

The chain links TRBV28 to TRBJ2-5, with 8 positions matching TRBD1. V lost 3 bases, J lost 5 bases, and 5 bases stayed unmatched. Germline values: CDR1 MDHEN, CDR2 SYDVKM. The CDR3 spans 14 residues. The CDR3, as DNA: TGTGCCAGCAGTTTCTCAGGGGGCGAGGAGACCCAGTACTTC. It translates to CASSFSGGEETQYF.

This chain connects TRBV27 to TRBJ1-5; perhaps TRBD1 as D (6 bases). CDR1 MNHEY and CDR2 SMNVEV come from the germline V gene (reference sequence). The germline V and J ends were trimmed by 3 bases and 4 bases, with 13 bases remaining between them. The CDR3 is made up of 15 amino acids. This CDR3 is CASSLGTGANQPQHF. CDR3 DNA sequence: TGTGCCAGCAGTTTGGGGACGGGGGCGAATCAGCCCCAGCATTTT.

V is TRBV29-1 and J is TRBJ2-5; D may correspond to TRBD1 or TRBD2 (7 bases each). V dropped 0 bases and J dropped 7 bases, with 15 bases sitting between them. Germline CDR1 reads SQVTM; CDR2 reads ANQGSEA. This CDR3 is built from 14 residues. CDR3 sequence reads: CSVEEAARGGTQYF. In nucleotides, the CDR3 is TGCAGCGTTGAAGAAGCTGCCAGGGGGGGGACCCAGTACTTC.